This T cell receptor (beta chain) was profiled in a study of shared clonotypes between healthy human individuals. Study results and caveats: Non-shared clonotypes had lower generation probabilities than those shared by all four donors.

Germline V lookup: CDR1 MNHNS, CDR2 SASEGT. With V trimmed by 6 bases and J by 3 bases, 8 bases remained unmatched. This CDR3 spans 15 amino acids. This clone was observed a few times. The antigen remains unidentified. Researchers partitioned CD4+ cells into CD45RA+ naive and CD45RA-negative memory subsets. Genomic DNA (from each subset) was split evenly across several immunoSEQ plates. Original data processing: Junction-only sequences produced by ImmunoSEQ had no quality scores, so filtering differed. Produced via immunoSEQ multiplex PCR; TCRdb's table is partial and in-frame only. V and J calls and clone size follow that table, whereas D and trimming were derived from the DNA. The sample contains about 300,000 clones, roughly 70% of which appear only once.

The clonotype was recovered from a man under 40 in good health. The rearrangement uses TRBV6-1 and TRBJ2-3; 8 bases map to TRBD2. The sample taken for sequencing was memory CD4+ T cells sorted from blood. Subset here: CD45RA-negative fraction. The CDR3, as DNA: TGTGCCAGCAGACAAGTAGCGGGACAAACAGATACGCAGTATTTT. As protein: CASRQVAGQTDTQYF.